This passage covers 23 T cell receptor beta chains from one sample sequenced in a study of T cell responses to AZD1222 COVID-19 vaccine. The table came from immunoSEQ multiplex PCR; TCRdb's copy has only in-frame clones and leaves some out. The profile covers 140,000 to 150,000 clones, with 91% appearing a single time and over 3% taken by the ten largest. Sample: peripheral blood, taken 28 days after the second AZD1222 dose. Receptors originate from an adult who received the AZD1222 COVID-19 vaccine.

This clone has a handful of counts. This chain links TRBV19 with TRBJ2-3; tentatively, D is TRBD1 or TRBD2 (5 bases each). The CDR3 is 16 residues long. Trimming took 6 bases from V and 7 from J, leaving 23 bases between them. Germline CDR1 is LNHDA and CDR2 is SQIVND (reference sequence). For the CDR3, the DNA is TGTGCCAGTAGCGACTTACGGGACGCTGGCCGTCATACGCAGTATTTT. It translates to CASSDLRDAGRHTQYF.

The rearrangement joins TRBV12-3 or TRBV12-4 to TRBJ2-5; D call uncertain. This CDR3 region has 13 residues. The ends were cut back, 4 bases at V and 6 bases at J, with 12 bases in the middle. CDR3: CASSSGSLKTQYF. CDR3 bases: TGTGCCAGCAGTTCCGGGTCCTTAAAGACCCAGTACTTC.

This sequence joins TRBV6-5 and TRBJ1-1; perhaps TRBD1 as D (5 bases). Germline CDR1 reads MNHEY; CDR2 reads SVGAGI. Trimming took 3 bases from V and 7 from J, leaving 15 bases between them. This CDR3 comprises 14 residues. CDR3 loop: CASSYFLGGDEAFF. In nucleotides, the CDR3 is TGTGCCAGCAGTTATTTCTTGGGGGGGGATGAAGCTTTCTTT.

This clone turned up a few times. V and J are TRBV5-4 and TRBJ1-1; D gene unclear. Germline loops: CDR1 SGHNT, CDR2 YYREEE (reference sequence). V lost 3 bases and J 0 bases, leaving 9 bases between the germline ends. The CDR3 runs 14 residues. The CDR3 nucleotides are TGTGCCAGCAGCTCCCAATCGGTGAACACTGAAGCTTTCTTT. This encodes CASSSQSVNTEAFF.

This chain joins TRBV2 and TRBJ1-1; D is possibly TRBD1 (6 bases). The CDR3 is made up of 15 amino acids. Germline lookup yields CDR1 SNHLY and CDR2 FYNNEI. V was cut by 9 bases and J by 0 bases, with 17 bases left in between. The CDR3 loop is CARSLRDNLNTEAFF. The CDR3, as DNA: TGTGCCAGATCCCTTAGGGACAACTTGAACACTGAAGCTTTCTTT.

The rearrangement joins TRBV10-3 to TRBJ2-1; D uncertain. From germline, CDR1 is ENHRY and CDR2 SYGVKD. CDR3 length equals 10 residues. The V end lost 6 bases, the J end lost 5 bases, and 2 bases lay between the germline ends. The CDR3 region is CAIRDNEQFF. The CDR3 DNA reads as TGTGCCATCAGGGACAATGAGCAGTTCTTC.

The V call is TRBV19, the J call TRBJ1-6; TRBD1 aligns across 11 bases. The CDR3 runs 18 residues. J was trimmed by 10 bases and V by 3 bases; bases with no gene match: 14. Germline lookup yields CDR1 LNHDA and CDR2 SQIVND (reference sequence). In DNA, the CDR3 is TGTGCCAGTAGTATCGGGAGGACAGGGGGCTTCGTTCGCTCACCCCTCCACTTT. Translating gives CASSIGRTGGFVRSPLHF. Full variable domain (missing parts from reference TRBV19 and TRBJ1-6): DGGITQSPKYLFRKEGQNVTLSCEQNLNHDAMYWYRQDPGQGLRLIYYSQIVNDFQKGDIAEGYSVSREKKESFPLTVTSAQKNPTAFYLCASSIGRTGGFVRSPLHFGNGTRLTVT.

In its sample, this clone was seen once. J is TRBJ1-4 and V is TRBV5-8; D may be TRBD1 (5 bases). The CDR3 runs to 14 residues. CDR1 SGHTS and CDR2 YDEGEE come from the germline V gene. Trimming removed 0 bases at V and 8 bases at J, with 11 bases between. The chain's CDR3 is CASSLGRGDEKLFF. The CDR3 DNA follows: TGTGCCAGCAGCTTGGGGAGAGGGGACGAAAAACTGTTTTTT. Looking up the rest from reference TRBV5-8 and TRBJ1-4 gives the full variable domain: EAGVTQSPTHLIKTRGQQATLRCSPISGHTSVYWYQQALGLGLQFLLWYDEGEERNRGNFPPRFSGRQFPNYSSELNVNALELEDSALYLCASSLGRGDEKLFFGSGTQLSVL.

The rearrangement links TRBV6-5 to TRBJ2-1; 8 nucleotides align to TRBD2. Trimming removed 6 bases from V and 4 bases from J; junction bases left unmatched: 8. CDR3 length: 15 residues. Germline V lookup: CDR1 MNHEY, CDR2 SVGAGI. The CDR3: CASRGTGGAYNEQFF. The DNA for the CDR3 is TGTGCCAGCAGGGGAACCGGGGGGGCGTACAATGAGCAGTTCTTC.

This chain links TRBV12-3 or TRBV12-4 with TRBJ1-2; a weak D match, TRBD1 (6 bases). This CDR3 comprises 13 residues. Trimming cost V 5 bases and J 6 bases, with 13 bases left between them. CDR3 bases: TGTGCCAGCAGTCCATACAGGGATAATGGCTACACCTTC. Its protein product is CASSPYRDNGYTF.

This clone was observed a single time. The chain has TRBV6-5 and TRBJ2-2, with D possibly matching TRBD2 (6 bases). The CDR3 consists of 15 residues. V lost 6 bases and J lost 6, with 17 bases in between. Germline CDR1 MNHEY, CDR2 SVGAGI. In DNA, the CDR3 is TGTGCCAGCAGACGCGGGGAGGAAGAAGCCGGGGAGCTGTTTTTT. As protein: CASRRGEEEAGELFF.

The chain joins TRBV11-1 to TRBJ2-1; D perhaps matches TRBD2 (6 bases). The CDR3 spans 14 residues. The V end lost 3 bases, the J end lost 6 bases, and 12 bases lay between the germline ends. The germline CDR1 and CDR2 sequences are SGHAT and FQDESV (reference sequence). CDR3 region: CASSFRLVGNEQFF. The CDR3 DNA follows: TGTGCCAGCAGCTTCCGACTAGTCGGCAATGAGCAGTTCTTC.

V usage is TRBV7-9 and J usage is TRBJ2-7; TRBD1 aligns across 7 bases. Unmatched junction bases numbered 5, after V lost 6 bases and J lost 0 bases. Germline V CDR1 and CDR2: SEHNR, FQNEAQ (reference sequence). The CDR3 has 14 residues. The DNA for the CDR3 is TGTGCCAGCAGTCACCGGGACAGCTCCTACGAGCAGTACTTC. Its translation is CASSHRDSSYEQYF. The entire variable domain, with the rest obtained from reference TRBV7-9 and TRBJ2-7, is as follows: DTGVSQNPRHKITKRGQNVTFRCDPISEHNRLYWYRQTLGQGPEFLTYFQNEAQLEKSRLLSDRFSAERPKGSFSTLEIQRTEQGDSAMYLCASSHRDSSYEQYFGPGTRLTVT.

The gene calls are TRBV7-2 and TRBJ2-3, with TRBD1 identical over 7 bases. V lost 5 bases to trimming and J lost 2 bases; unmatched junction nucleotides: 4. The V gene's germline CDR1 is SGHTA and CDR2 FQGNSA. The CDR3 sequence is 14 residues long. The CDR3 region is CASSPGTVTDTQYF. DNA for the CDR3: TGTGCCAGCAGCCCCGGGACAGTCACAGATACGCAGTATTTT. The variable domain in full, completed from reference TRBV7-2 and TRBJ2-3, reads GAGVSQSPSNKVTEKGKDVELRCDPISGHTALYWYRQSLGQGLEFLIYFQGNSAPDKSGLPSDRFSAERTGGSVSTLTIQRTQQEDSAVYLCASSPGTVTDTQYFGPGTRLTVL.

The CDR3 is CASSYSGGRGQPQHF. CDR3 coding DNA: TGTGCCAGCAGTTACTCGGGAGGGCGCGGTCAGCCCCAGCATTTT. V gene TRBV6-5 combines with J gene TRBJ1-5; D gene ambiguous. From germline, CDR1 is MNHEY and CDR2 SVGAGI. Deletions cut 0 bases from V and 6 bases from J, with 12 bases between. The CDR3 sequence is 15 residues long.

This chain connects TRBV4-3 to TRBJ2-3; D might be TRBD2 (6 bases). CDR3 size: 19 residues. V dropped 3 bases and J dropped 2 bases, with 24 bases sitting between them. Per the germline V gene, CDR1 is LGHNA and CDR2 is YSLEER. CDR3 nucleotides: TGCGCCAGCAGCCAGGGGAATAGCGGACGTAGGCCGAACACAGATACGCAGTATTTT. Amino acids: CASSQGNSGRRPNTDTQYF.

This clone was recorded once. This chain uses TRBV6-5 with TRBJ2-3; 8 bases are shared with TRBD2. V lost 0 bases and J lost 4; bases outside the gene matches: 3. The V gene's germline CDR1 is MNHEY and CDR2 SVGAGI. The CDR3 runs to 15 residues. The CDR3 protein is CASSYSTGGADTQYF. The DNA for the CDR3 is TGTGCCAGCAGTTACTCGACCGGGGGGGCAGATACGCAGTATTTT.

The genes are TRBV3-1 (or the pseudogene TRBV3-2) and TRBJ2-3; D may be TRBD2 (6 bases). Between the trimmed V and J ends, which lost 2 bases and 7 bases, there was a span of 13 bases. CDR3 size: 14 residues. Germline assignment: CDR1 LGHDT and CDR2 YNNKEL (reference sequence). DNA for the CDR3: TGTGCCAGCAGCCAAATGACGGCGGGAAATACGCAGTATTTT. Translating it yields CASSQMTAGNTQYF.

J is TRBJ2-6 and V is TRBV9, with D perhaps being TRBD1 or TRBD2 (5 bases each). This CDR3 comprises 15 residues. Trimming left V 1 base short and J 4 bases short, with 9 bases between. The V gene's germline CDR1 is SGDLS and CDR2 YYNGEE. CDR3 in DNA: TGTGCCAGCAGCGTACTAGGGACCGGGGCCAACGTCCTGACTTTC. It is translated as CASSVLGTGANVLTF.

J is TRBJ1-2 and V is TRBV7-6, with TRBD1 matching over 10 bases. CDR3 size: 15 residues. V shed 4 bases, J shed 4 bases, and the junction held 6 bases outside the gene matches. The V gene's germline CDR1 is SGHVS and CDR2 FNYEAQ. CDR3 sequence reads: CASSSGTGAGYGYTF. For the CDR3, the DNA is TGTGCCAGCAGCTCCGGGACAGGGGCAGGCTATGGCTACACCTTC.

The CDR3 DNA follows: TGTGCCAGCAGTTACTTCGGGCGAGGAGGGGGAGAGACCCAGTACTTC. It translates to CASSYFGRGGGETQYF. The chain couples TRBV6-2 or TRBV6-3 to TRBJ2-5, with D perhaps assigned TRBD1 or TRBD2 (6 bases each). With 1 base removed from V and 4 bases from J, the gap between germline ends came to 16 bases. CDR1 MNHEY and CDR2 SVGEGT come from the germline V gene. This CDR3 is built from 16 residues.

The chain carries TRBV5-1 and TRBJ1-3; 12 bases agree with TRBD1. The germline V gene has CDR1 SGHRS and CDR2 YFSETQ. CDR3 length equals 16 residues. J gave up 1 base and V 3 bases, and 2 bases lay outside the gene matches. CDR3 amino acids: CASSSGQGASGNTIYF. The CDR3 coding sequence is TGCGCCAGCAGCTCGGGACAGGGGGCGTCTGGAAACACCATATATTTT.

The chain is built from TRBV5-5 and TRBJ1-3; no clear D gene. This CDR3 contains 16 residues. Germline V CDR1 and CDR2: SGHKS, YYEKEE (reference sequence). V was pared by 1 base and J by 0 bases, with 11 bases between. The CDR3 protein is CASSLLVPSSGNTIYF. The CDR3 region has the DNA TGTGCCAGCAGCTTGCTGGTTCCAAGCTCTGGAAACACCATATATTTT.